Listed below are T cell receptor beta chains from one sample, sequenced in a study of response to subunit inactivated influenza vaccine. TCRdb itself ran the RT-PCR reads through MiXCR, one entry per CDR3 protein. The table records 650,000 to 800,000 distinct CDR3 sequences, less than 20% of them present only once. Source: PBMCs from blood, taken 5 to 6 days after vaccination. All receptors derive from a man between 50 and 59 years old who received an inactivated influenza vaccine. Each CDR3 is given with its conserved first and last residue.

J	V	CDR3
TRBJ2-5	TRBV10-3	CAISDGRQETQYF
TRBJ2-1	TRBV20-1	CSARDPETVYNEQFF
TRBJ2-7	TRBV20-1	CSARRTRGEQYF
TRBJ2-5	TRBV6-5	CASSYTHGETQYF
TRBJ2-2	TRBV9	CASSVEGTSGATGELFF
TRBJ2-6	TRBV12-3/TRBV12-4	CASSLNGVGTRRSGANVLTF
TRBJ1-5	TRBV4-3	CASSISWAGTAPQHF
TRBJ2-5	TRBV7-2	CASSQALAGSQTQYF
TRBJ2-2	TRBV10-3	CAIYGTSGGGTGELFF
TRBJ2-2	TRBV7-9	CASSFPEGGTDTGELFF
TRBJ2-5	TRBV20-1	CSARSGGRASETQYF
TRBJ2-7	TRBV7-6	CASSLVDARHGEQYF
TRBJ1-1	TRBV7-2	CASSPTGTNTEAFF
TRBJ1-6	TRBV5-6	CASSATRVAYNSPLHF
TRBJ2-1	TRBV29-1	CSVGTGAYGVGQFF
TRBJ2-6	TRBV7-6	CASSLGEAGANVLTF
TRBJ2-1	TRBV3-1	CASSQALAARGNEQFF
TRBJ2-5	TRBV10-3	CAIRTGFQETQYF
TRBJ2-7	TRBV28	CASSSTGESYEQYF
TRBJ1-6	TRBV7-2	CASSLVYRKDSPLHF
TRBJ2-5	TRBV7-9	CASSLASGGRQETQYF
TRBJ2-7	TRBV9	CASSVESSPRNEQYF
TRBJ1-3	TRBV7-9	CASSRKQGETIYF
TRBJ2-7	TRBV12-3/TRBV12-4	CASSSRTASSYEQYF
TRBJ2-3	TRBV11-2	CASSSAYWERIRTDTQYF
TRBJ1-1	TRBV5-1	CASSLLTGSDTEAFF
TRBJ2-3	TRBV20-1	CSASRQTSGSRDTQYF
TRBJ2-3	TRBV6-6	CASSSSVGDTQYF
TRBJ1-2	TRBV3-1	CASSQGDRGQKGYTF
TRBJ2-2	TRBV12-3/TRBV12-4	CASSYGTGELFF
TRBJ2-2	TRBV4-3	CASSPPLGLFF
TRBJ2-5	TRBV7-3	CASSSTVQETQYF
TRBJ2-1	TRBV12-3/TRBV12-4	CASSTQGAFIYNEQFF
TRBJ2-3	TRBV4-3	CASSQDPRATQYF
TRBJ1-2	TRBV7-6	CASSPSGTSYGYTF
TRBJ1-1	TRBV6-5	CASSSLGQGAMGWNTEAFF
TRBJ2-5	TRBV29-1	CSGGQAQETQYF
TRBJ2-7	TRBV5-1	CASQDRSSYEQYF
TRBJ1-1	TRBV5-1	CASSPGSAVNTEAFF
TRBJ2-5	TRBV12-3/TRBV12-4	CASSQGQGMETQYF
TRBJ2-3	TRBV4-2	CASSQGLDQELAGDTQYF
TRBJ2-1	TRBV13	CASSLTTSGGGMGNEQFF
TRBJ2-1	TRBV28	CASSFPGRYNEQFF
TRBJ2-7	TRBV29-1	CSVEVTGGPSSYEQYF
TRBJ1-6	TRBV5-1	CASSYSPGSFNSPLHF
TRBJ2-7	TRBV4-3	CASSQALAGFRSYEQYF
TRBJ2-3	TRBV5-1	CASSLGGRAPDTQYF
TRBJ2-3	TRBV6-1	CASTGLRGGGGLPTQYF
TRBJ1-6	TRBV10-3	CAISESQDHNSPLHF
TRBJ2-7	TRBV6-2/TRBV6-3	CASSPTSIEQYF
TRBJ1-2	TRBV4-2	CASSQVGFYGYTF
TRBJ2-5	TRBV24-1	CATSDLIGYQETQYF
TRBJ2-7	TRBV20-1	CSAIGAAPYEQYF
TRBJ1-2	TRBV7-9	CASSQGDGVNYGYTF
TRBJ2-1	TRBV7-2	CASSWQRNNEQFF